This T cell receptor (beta chain) emerged from a study of radiotherapy plus CTLA-4 blockade in lung cancer. Regarding the study as a whole: Radiotherapy with ipilimumab was followed by blood expansion of tumor-derived clones.

Treatment of patients with chemo-refractory metastatic non-small-cell lung cancer consisted of focal radiation plus CTLA-4 blockade with ipilimumab. Regarding this clone: Its target is not known.

Germline CDR1 and CDR2: MNHEY and SMNVEV (reference sequence). This CDR3 comprises 16 residues. Trimming cost V 1 base and J 4 bases, with 13 bases left between them. Sequenced by immunoSEQ multiplex PCR; TCRdb stores in-frame clones only, minus some. The table lists about 87,000 clones, around nine tenths of them singletons. This sequence was found in a human donor with non-small cell lung cancer that progressed on radiotherapy plus ipilimumab. The J gene is TRBJ2-2, the V gene TRBV27; D tentatively fits TRBD1 or TRBD2 (6 bases each). Sequencing used peripheral blood, obtained from a patient treated with radiotherapy plus ipilimumab. The CDR3 coding sequence is TGTGCCAGCAGTTTATGGGGGGCGAGTTTCACCGGGGAGCTGTTTTTT. Translated: CASSLWGASFTGELFF.